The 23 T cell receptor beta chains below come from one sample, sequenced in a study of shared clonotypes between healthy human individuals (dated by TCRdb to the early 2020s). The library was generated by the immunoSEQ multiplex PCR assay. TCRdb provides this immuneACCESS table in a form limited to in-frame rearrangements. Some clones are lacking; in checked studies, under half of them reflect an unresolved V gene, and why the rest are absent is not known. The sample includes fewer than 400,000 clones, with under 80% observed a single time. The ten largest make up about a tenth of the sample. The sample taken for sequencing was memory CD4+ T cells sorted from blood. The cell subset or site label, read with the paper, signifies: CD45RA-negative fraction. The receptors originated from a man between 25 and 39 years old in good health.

CDR3 nucleotide sequence: TGCAGCGTAGGGACAGGGGCCTACTCCTACGAGCAGTACTTC. It specifies CSVGTGAYSYEQYF. The chain recombines TRBV29-1 with TRBJ2-7; TRBD1 aligns across 10 bases. The length of the CDR3 is 14 residues. CDR1 is SQVTM and CDR2 is ANQGSEA in the germline V gene. V shed 6 bases and J 0 bases; nucleotides not matched to a gene: 5.

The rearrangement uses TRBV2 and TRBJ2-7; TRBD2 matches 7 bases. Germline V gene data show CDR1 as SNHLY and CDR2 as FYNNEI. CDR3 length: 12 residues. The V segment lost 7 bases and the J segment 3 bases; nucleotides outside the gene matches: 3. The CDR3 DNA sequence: TGTGCCAGCAAGGGACTACTCTACGAGCAGTACTTC. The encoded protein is CASKGLLYEQYF.

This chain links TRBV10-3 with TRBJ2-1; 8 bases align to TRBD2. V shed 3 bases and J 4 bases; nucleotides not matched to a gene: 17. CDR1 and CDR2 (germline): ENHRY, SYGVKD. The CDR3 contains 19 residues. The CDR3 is CAISERLAPTGVSYNEQFF. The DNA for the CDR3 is TGTGCCATCAGTGAAAGACTAGCGCCGACGGGGGTTTCGTACAATGAGCAGTTCTTC.

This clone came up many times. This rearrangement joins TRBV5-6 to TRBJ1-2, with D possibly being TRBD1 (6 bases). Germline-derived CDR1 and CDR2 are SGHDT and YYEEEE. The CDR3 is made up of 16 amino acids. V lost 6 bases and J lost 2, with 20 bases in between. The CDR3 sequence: CASTSSGDIMNYGYTF. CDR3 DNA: TGTGCCAGCACGAGCTCGGGGGACATAATGAACTATGGCTACACCTTC.

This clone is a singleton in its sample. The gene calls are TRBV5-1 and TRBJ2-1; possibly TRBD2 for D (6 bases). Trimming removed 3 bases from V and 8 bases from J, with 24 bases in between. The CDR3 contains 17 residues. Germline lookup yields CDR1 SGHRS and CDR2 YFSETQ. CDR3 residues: CASSSPGATLVIDEQFF. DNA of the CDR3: TGCGCCAGCAGCTCCCCGGGAGCGACTCTGGTAATAGATGAGCAGTTCTTC.

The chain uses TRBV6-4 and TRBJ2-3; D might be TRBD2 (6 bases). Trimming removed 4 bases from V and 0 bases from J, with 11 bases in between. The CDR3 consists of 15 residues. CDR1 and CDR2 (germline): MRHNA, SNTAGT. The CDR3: CASSVGTSSTDTQYF. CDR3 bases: TGTGCCAGCAGTGTAGGGACTTCTAGCACAGATACGCAGTATTTT.

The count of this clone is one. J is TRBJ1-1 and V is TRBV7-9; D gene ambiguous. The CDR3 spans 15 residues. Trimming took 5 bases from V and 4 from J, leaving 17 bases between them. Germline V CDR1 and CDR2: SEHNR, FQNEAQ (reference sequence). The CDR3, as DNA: TGTGCCAGCAGCCCTGGGAGGAAAGTCAGCACTGAAGCTTTCTTT. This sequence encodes CASSPGRKVSTEAFF. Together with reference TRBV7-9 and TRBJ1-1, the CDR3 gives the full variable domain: DTGVSQNPRHKITKRGQNVTFRCDPISEHNRLYWYRQTLGQGPEFLTYFQNEAQLEKSRLLSDRFSAERPKGSFSTLEIQRTEQGDSAMYLCASSPGRKVSTEAFFGQGTRLTVV.

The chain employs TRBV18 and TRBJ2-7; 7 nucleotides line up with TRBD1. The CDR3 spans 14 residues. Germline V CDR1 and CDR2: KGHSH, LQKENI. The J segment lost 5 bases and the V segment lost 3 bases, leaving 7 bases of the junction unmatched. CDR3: CASSPETGRHEQYF. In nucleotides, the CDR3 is TGTGCCAGCTCACCGGAGACAGGGAGACACGAGCAGTACTTC.

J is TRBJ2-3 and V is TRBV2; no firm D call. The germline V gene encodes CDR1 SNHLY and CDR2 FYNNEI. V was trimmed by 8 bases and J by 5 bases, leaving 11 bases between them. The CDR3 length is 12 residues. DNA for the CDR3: TGTGCCAGCGGCCTATTTGGAGATACGCAGTATTTT. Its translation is CASGLFGDTQYF.

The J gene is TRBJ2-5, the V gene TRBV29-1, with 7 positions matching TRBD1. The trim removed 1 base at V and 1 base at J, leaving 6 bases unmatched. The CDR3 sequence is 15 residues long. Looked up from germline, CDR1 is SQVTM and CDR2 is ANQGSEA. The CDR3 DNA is TGCAGCGTTGAAGGGCCGACAGGGTCCCAAGAGACCCAGTACTTC. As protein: CSVEGPTGSQETQYF.

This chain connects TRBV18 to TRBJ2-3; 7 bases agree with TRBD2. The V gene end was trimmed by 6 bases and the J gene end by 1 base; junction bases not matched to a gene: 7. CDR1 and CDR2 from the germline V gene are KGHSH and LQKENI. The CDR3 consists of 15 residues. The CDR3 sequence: CASSSLTSGTDTQYF. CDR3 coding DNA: TGTGCCAGCTCGTCATTAACTAGCGGCACAGATACGCAGTATTTT.

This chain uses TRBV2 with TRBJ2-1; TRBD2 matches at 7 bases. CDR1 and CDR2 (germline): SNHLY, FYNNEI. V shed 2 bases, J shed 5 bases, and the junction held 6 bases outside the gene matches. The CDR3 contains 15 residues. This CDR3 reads CASSEWSSGNNEQFF. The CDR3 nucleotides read TGTGCCAGCAGTGAATGGTCTAGCGGCAACAATGAGCAGTTCTTC.

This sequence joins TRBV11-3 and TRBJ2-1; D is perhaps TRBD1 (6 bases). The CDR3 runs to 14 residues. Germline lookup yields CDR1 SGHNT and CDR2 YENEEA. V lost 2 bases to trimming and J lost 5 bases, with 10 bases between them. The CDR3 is CASSLSGHNNEQFF. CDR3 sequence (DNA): TGTGCCAGCAGCTTATCGGGACATAACAATGAGCAGTTCTTC.

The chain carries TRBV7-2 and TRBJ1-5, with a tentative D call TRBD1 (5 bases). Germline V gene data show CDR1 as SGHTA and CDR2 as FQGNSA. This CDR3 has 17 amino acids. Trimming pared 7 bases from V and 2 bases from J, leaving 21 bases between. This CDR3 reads CASTPGRQYDGNQPQHF. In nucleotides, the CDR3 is TGTGCCAGCACCCCGGGACGACAGTACGATGGCAATCAGCCCCAGCATTTT.

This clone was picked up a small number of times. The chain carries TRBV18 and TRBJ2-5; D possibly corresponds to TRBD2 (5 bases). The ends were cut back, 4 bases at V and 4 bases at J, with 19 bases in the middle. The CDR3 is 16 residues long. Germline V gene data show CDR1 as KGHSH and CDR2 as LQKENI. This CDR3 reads CASSRESSRRGETQYF. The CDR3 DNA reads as TGTGCCAGCTCACGGGAGTCCTCCAGACGGGGAGAGACCCAGTACTTC.

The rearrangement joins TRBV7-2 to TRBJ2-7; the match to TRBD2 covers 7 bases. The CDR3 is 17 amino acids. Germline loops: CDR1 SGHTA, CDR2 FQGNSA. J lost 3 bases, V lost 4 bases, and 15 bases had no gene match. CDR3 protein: CASSYLAIGGSFYEQYF. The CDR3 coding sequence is TGTGCCAGCAGCTACCTTGCTATTGGCGGGAGTTTCTACGAGCAGTACTTC.

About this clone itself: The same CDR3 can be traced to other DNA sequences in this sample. The CDR3 bases are TGCAGTGCTAGACTAAGGGAGACCCAGTACTTC. Protein: CSARLRETQYF. V is TRBV20-1 and J is TRBJ2-5; D not resolved. The V gene's germline CDR1 is DFQATT and CDR2 SNEGSKA (reference sequence). This CDR3 is built from 11 residues. With 2 bases removed from V and 5 bases from J, the gap between germline ends came to 6 bases.

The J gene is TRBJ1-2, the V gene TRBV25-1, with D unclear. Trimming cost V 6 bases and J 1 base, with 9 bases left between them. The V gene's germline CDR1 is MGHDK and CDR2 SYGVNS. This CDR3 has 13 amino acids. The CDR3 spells CASRERNNYGYTF. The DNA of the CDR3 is TGTGCCAGCAGGGAGAGAAATAACTATGGCTACACCTTC.

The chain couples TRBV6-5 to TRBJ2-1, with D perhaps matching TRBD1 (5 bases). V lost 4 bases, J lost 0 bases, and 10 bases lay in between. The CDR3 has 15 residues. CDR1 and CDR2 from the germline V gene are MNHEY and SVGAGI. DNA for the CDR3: TGTGCCAGCAGTTCAACAGGTGACTCCTACAATGAGCAGTTCTTC. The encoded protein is CASSSTGDSYNEQFF.

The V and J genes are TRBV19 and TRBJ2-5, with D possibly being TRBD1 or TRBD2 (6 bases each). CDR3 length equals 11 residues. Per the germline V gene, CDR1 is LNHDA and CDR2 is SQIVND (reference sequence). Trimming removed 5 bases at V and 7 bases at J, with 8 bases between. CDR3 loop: CASSGGPTQYF. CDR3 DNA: TGTGCCAGTAGTGGGGGGCCGACCCAGTACTTC.

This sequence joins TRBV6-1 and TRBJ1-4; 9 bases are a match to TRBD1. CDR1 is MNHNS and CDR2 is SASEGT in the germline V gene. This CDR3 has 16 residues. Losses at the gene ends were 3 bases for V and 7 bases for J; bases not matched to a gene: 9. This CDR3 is CASSEERTGAREKLFF. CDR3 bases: TGTGCCAGCAGTGAGGAGCGGACAGGGGCGCGTGAAAAACTGTTTTTT.

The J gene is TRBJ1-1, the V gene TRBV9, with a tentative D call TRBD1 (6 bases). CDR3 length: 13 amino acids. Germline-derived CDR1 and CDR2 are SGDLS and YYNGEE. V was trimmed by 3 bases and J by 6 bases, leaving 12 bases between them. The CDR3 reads CASSARGGAEAFF. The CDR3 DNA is TGTGCCAGCAGCGCTAGGGGGGGAGCTGAAGCTTTCTTT.

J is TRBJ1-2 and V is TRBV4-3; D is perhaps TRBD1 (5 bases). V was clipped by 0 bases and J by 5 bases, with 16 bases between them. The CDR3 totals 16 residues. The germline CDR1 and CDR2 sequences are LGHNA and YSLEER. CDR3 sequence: CASSQDRGLGRYGYTF. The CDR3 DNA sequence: TGCGCCAGCAGCCAAGATAGGGGACTGGGTCGGTATGGCTACACCTTC.